The clone carrying this T cell receptor beta chain appeared a single time. What it binds is unknown. This sample is drawn from a study of T cells after posttransplantation cyclophosphamide. Measured with immunoSEQ multiplex PCR; TCRdb has only the in-frame clones, and not every one. The top ten hold roughly 6.7% of the sample, which has about 4,000 clones, 83% seen once. Treatment was busulfan-fludarabine conditioning, a marrow graft, and cyclophosphamide on days +3 and +4. Study-wide results and limits: Blood and skin or GI T cell repertoires showed limited TRB overlap. After PTCy, TRB diversity resembled that of CNI/methotrexate controls.

CDR1 and CDR2 (germline): MGHRA, YSYEKL. J gave up 6 bases and V 0 bases, and 4 bases lay outside the gene matches. CDR3 length: 14 residues. The chain joins TRBV4-1 to TRBJ1-2; TRBD1 matches at 7 bases. The sequence was collected from a male patient aged 30 to 39 who received an allogeneic stem cell transplant from a related donor, was CMV-positive, and had no GVHD. Some T cells may originate from the graft donor. The starting material was CD4+ T cells sorted from blood, obtained approximately 35 weeks after a stem cell transplant with posttransplant cyclophosphamide. The CDR3 nucleotides read TGCGCCAGCAGCCAAGACCCGGGACAGAATGGCTACACCTTC. This translates into CASSQDPGQNGYTF.